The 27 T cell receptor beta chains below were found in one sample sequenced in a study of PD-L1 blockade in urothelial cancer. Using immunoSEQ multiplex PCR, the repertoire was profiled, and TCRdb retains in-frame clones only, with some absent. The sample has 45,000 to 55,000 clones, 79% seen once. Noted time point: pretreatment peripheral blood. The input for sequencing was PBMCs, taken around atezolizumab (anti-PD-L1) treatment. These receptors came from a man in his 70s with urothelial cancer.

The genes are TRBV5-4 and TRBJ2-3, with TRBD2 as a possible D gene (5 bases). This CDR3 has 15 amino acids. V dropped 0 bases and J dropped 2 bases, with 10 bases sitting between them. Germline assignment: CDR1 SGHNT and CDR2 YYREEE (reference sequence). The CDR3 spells CASSLALEDTDTQYF. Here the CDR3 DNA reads TGTGCCAGCAGCTTGGCCTTGGAGGACACAGATACGCAGTATTTT.

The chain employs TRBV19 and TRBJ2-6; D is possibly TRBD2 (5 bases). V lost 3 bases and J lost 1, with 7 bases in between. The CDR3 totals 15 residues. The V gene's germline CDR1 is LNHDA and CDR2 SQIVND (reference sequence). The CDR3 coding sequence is TGTGCCAGTAGTATCTCGGGATCTGGGGCCAACGTCCTGACTTTC. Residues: CASSISGSGANVLTF. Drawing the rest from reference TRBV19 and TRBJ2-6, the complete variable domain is DGGITQSPKYLFRKEGQNVTLSCEQNLNHDAMYWYRQDPGQGLRLIYYSQIVNDFQKGDIAEGYSVSREKKESFPLTVTSAQKNPTAFYLCASSISGSGANVLTFGAGSRLTVL.

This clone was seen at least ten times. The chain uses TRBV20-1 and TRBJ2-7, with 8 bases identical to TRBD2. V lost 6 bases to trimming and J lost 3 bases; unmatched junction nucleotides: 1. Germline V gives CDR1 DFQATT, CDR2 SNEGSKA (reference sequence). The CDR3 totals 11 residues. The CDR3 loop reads CSAGTSYEQYF. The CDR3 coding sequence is TGCAGTGCCGGGACTAGCTACGAGCAGTACTTC.

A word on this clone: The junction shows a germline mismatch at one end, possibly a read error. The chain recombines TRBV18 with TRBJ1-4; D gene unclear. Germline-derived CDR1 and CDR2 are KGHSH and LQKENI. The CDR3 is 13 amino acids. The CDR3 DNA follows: TGTGCCAGCTCACGGGCGCCTAACGAAAAACTGTTTTTT. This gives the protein CASSRAPNEKLFF.

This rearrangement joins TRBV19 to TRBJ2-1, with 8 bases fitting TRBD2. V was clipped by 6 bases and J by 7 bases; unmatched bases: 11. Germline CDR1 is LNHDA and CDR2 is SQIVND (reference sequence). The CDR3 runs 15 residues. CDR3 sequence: CASSQLAARGNEQFF. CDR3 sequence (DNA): TGTGCCAGTAGCCAACTAGCGGCGAGGGGAAATGAGCAGTTCTTC.

CDR3 sequence: CASKWAGAEETQYF. The CDR3 DNA sequence: TGTGCCTCCAAGTGGGCGGGAGCGGAAGAGACCCAGTACTTC. This chain uses TRBV27 with TRBJ2-5; the match to TRBD2 covers 7 bases. The V gene end was trimmed by 11 bases and the J gene end by 3 bases; junction bases not matched to a gene: 12. The CDR3 covers 14 residues. CDR1 and CDR2 from the germline V gene are MNHEY and SMNVEV (reference sequence).

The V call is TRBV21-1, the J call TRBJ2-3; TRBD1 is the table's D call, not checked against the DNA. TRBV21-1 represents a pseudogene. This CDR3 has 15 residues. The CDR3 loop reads CANRRDRTSTDTQYF. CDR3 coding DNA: TGTGCCAACAGGAGAGACAGGACCAGCACAGATACGCAGTATTTT.

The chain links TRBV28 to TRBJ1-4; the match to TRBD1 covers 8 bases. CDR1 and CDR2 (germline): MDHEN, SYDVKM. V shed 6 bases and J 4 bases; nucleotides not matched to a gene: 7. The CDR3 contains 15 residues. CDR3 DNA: TGTGCCAGCAGAACTATGGACAGGGTTAATGAAAAACTGTTTTTT. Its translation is CASRTMDRVNEKLFF. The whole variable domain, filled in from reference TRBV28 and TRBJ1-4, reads DVKVTQSSRYLVKRTGEKVFLECVQDMDHENMFWYRQDPGLGLRLIYFSYDVKMKEKGDIPEGYSVSREKKERFSLILESASTNQTSMYLCASRTMDRVNEKLFFGSGTQLSVL.

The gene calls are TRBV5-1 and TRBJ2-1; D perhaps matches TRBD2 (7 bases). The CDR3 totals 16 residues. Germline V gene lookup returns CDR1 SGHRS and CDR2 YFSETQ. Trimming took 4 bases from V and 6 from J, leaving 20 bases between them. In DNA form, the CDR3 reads TGCGCCAGCAGCCTGGAAAGGGGGGGGATACTCAATGAGCAGTTCTTC. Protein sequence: CASSLERGGILNEQFF.

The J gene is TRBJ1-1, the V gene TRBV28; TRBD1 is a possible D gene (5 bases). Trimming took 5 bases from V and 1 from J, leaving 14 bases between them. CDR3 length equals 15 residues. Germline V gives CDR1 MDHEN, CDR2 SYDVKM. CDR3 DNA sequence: TGTGCCAGCAGTCCCCCCGACAGTCAGAACACTGAAGCTTTCTTT. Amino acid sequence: CASSPPDSQNTEAFF.

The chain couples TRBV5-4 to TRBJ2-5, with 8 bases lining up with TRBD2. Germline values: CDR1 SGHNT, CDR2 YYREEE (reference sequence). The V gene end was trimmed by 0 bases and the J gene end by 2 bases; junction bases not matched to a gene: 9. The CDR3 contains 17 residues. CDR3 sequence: CASSLALSSGPQETQYF. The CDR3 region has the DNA TGTGCCAGCAGCTTGGCCCTCTCTAGCGGGCCACAAGAGACCCAGTACTTC.

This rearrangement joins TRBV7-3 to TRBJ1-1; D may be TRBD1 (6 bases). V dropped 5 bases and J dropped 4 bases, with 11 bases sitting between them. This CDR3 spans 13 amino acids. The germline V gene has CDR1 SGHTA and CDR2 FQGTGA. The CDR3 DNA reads TGTGCCAGCAGCCGAGGGGGGGGCACTGAAGCTTTCTTT. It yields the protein CASSRGGGTEAFF.

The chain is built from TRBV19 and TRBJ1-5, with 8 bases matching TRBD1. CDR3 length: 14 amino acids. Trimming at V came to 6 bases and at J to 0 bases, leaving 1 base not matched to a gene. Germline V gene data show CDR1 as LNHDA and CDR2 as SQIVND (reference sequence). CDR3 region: CASRGTGSNQPQHF. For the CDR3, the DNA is TGTGCCAGTAGGGGGACAGGTAGCAATCAGCCCCAGCATTTT.

The CDR3 loop is CASSFAEDQPQHF. The CDR3, as DNA: TGTGCCAGCAGCTTCGCGGAGGATCAGCCCCAGCATTTT. This rearrangement joins TRBV7-9 to TRBJ1-5, with no clear D. The V gene lost 3 bases and the J gene lost 5 bases, with 8 bases spanning the gap. Germline CDR1 is SEHNR and CDR2 is FQNEAQ (reference sequence). The CDR3 length is 13 residues.

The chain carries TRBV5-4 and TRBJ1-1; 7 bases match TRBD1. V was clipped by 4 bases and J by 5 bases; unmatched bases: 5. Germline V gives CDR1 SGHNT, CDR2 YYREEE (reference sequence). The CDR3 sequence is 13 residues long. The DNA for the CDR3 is TGTGCCAGCAGCAACACAGGGGTGACTGAAGCTTTCTTT. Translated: CASSNTGVTEAFF.

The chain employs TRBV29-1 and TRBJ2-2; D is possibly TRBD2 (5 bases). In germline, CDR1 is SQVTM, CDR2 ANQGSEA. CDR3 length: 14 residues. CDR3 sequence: CSAAPGENTGELFF. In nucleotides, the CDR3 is TGCAGTGCCGCCCCCGGGGAGAACACCGGGGAGCTGTTTTTT.

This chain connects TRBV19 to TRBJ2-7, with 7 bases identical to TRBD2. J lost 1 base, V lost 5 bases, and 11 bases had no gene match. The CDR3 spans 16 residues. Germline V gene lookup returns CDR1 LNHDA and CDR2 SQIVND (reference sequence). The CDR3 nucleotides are TGTGCCAGTAGTCCTTCCAGACTAGCTCGATCCTACGAGCAGTACTTC. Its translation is CASSPSRLARSYEQYF.

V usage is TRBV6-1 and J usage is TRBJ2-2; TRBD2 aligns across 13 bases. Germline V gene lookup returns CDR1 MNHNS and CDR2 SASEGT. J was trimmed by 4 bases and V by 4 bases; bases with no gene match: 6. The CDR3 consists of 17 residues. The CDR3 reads CASSVLAGGPGTGELFF. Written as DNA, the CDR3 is TGTGCCAGCAGTGTACTAGCGGGAGGGCCGGGCACCGGGGAGCTGTTTTTT.

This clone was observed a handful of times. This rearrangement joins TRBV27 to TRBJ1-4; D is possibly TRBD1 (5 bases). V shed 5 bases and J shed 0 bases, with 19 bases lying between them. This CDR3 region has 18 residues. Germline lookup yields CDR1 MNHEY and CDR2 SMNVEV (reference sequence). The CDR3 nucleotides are TGTGCCAGCAGTCCCGTATGGGGGGGGTACGCAACTAATGAAAAACTGTTTTTT. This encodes CASSPVWGGYATNEKLFF.

In DNA, the CDR3 is TGTGCCAGCCGGGACAAGAGCTCCTACGAGCAGTACTTC. Residues: CASRDKSSYEQYF. The chain joins TRBV27 to TRBJ2-7; D may be TRBD1 (6 bases). This CDR3 is 13 amino acids long. Germline V lookup: CDR1 MNHEY, CDR2 SMNVEV (reference sequence). The V end was cut by 8 bases, the J end by 0 bases, with 11 bases between.

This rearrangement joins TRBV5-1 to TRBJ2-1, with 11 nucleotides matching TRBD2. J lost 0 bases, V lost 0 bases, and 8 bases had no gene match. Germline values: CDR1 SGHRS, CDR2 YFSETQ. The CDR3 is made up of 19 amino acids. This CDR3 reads CASSLDGTSGSSSYNEQFF. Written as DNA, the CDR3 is TGCGCCAGCAGCTTGGATGGGACTAGCGGCTCTAGCTCCTACAATGAGCAGTTCTTC.

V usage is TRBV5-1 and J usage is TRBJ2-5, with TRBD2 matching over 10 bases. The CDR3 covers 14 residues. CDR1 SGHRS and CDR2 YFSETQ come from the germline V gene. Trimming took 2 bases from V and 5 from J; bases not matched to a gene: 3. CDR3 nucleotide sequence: TGCGCCAGCAGCTTTCTAGCGGGAGCCGAGACCCAGTACTTC. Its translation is CASSFLAGAETQYF.

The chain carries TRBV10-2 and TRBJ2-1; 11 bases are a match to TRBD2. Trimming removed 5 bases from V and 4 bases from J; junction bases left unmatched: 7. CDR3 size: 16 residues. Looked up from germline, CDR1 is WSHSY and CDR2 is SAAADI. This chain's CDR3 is CASSPPGTSGYNEQFF. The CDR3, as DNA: TGCGCCAGCAGTCCCCCCGGGACTAGCGGATACAATGAGCAGTTCTTC.

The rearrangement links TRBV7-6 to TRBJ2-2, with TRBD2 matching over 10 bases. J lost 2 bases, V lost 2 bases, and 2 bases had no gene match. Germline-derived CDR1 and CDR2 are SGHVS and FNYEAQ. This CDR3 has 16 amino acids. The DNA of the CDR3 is TGTGCCAGCAGCTTACTAGCGGGAGCTAACACCGGGGAGCTGTTTTTT. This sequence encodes CASSLLAGANTGELFF.

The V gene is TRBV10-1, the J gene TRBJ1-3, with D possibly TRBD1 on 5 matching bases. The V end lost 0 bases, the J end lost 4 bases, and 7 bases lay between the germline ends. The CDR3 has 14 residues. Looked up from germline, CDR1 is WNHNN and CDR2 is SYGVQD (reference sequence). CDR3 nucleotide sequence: TGCGCCAGCAGTGAGTCGCGGACAGGAAACACCATATATTTT. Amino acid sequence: CASSESRTGNTIYF.

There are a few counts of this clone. The CDR3 nucleotides read TGTGCCAGCAGGCCGGGGTACAATGAGCAGTTCTTC. It translates to CASRPGYNEQFF. The chain links TRBV6-1 to TRBJ2-1; D may be TRBD2 (5 bases). The CDR3 consists of 12 residues. Trimming cost V 6 bases and J 4 bases, with 7 bases left between them. In germline, CDR1 is MNHNS, CDR2 SASEGT.

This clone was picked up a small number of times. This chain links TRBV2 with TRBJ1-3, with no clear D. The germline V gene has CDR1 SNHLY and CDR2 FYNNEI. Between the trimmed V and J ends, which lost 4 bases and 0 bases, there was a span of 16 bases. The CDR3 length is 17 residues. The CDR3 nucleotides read TGTGCCAGCAGTGGGGCGGGTCCCTCGAGCTCTGGAAACACCATATATTTT. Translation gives CASSGAGPSSSGNTIYF.